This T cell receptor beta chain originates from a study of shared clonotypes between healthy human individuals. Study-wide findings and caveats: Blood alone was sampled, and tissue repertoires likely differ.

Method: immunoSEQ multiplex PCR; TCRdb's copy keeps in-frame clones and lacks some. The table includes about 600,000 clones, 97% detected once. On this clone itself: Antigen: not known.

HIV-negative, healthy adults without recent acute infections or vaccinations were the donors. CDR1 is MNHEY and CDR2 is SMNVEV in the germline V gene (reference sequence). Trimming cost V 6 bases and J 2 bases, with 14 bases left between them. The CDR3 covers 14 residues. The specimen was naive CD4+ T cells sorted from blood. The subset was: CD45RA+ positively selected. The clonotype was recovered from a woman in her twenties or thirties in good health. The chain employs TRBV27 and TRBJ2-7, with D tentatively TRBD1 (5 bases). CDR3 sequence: CASRQAGFPYEQYF. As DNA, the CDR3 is TGTGCCAGCAGACAAGCAGGGTTCCCCTACGAGCAGTACTTC.